A selection of T cell receptor beta chains follows, all from one sample in a study of regulatory T cells in long-lasting Graves disease. Each CDR3 protein is one row after TCRdb ran MiXCR on the multiplex PCR reads. This table has hundreds of thousands of distinct CDR3 sequences, around a sixth appearing once. Material: peripheral blood mononuclear cells (PBMCs), obtained at new diagnosis, from a patient treated with antithyroid drugs. Source of these receptors: a female donor with Graves disease. The CDR3 runs from the conserved cysteine through the conserved F or W. The order of the fields is clone size, J gene, D gene, V gene, CDR3 DNA, CDR3 protein. The D gene is left open where the match is weak. The size entry is marked missing in some rows and otherwise reads once, few, many or a size class.

clone_size: many; j_call: TRBJ2-2; d_call: NA; v_call: TRBV6-5; cdr3_nt: TGTGCCAGCAGTTACTCTACGTCCGGGGCCGGGGAGCTGTTTTTT; cdr3_aa: CASSYSTSGAGELFF
clone_size: many; j_call: TRBJ1-2; d_call: TRBD1; v_call: TRBV6-5; cdr3_nt: TGTGCCAGCAGTTTTAAGTCGGGACAGGTGAACTATGGCTACACCTTC; cdr3_aa: CASSFKSGQVNYGYTF
clone_size: many; j_call: TRBJ1-2; d_call: NA; v_call: TRBV27; cdr3_nt: TGTGCCAGCAGAGATACAGGGATCTATGGCTACACCTTC; cdr3_aa: CASRDTGIYGYTF
clone_size: many; j_call: TRBJ2-7; d_call: TRBD2; v_call: TRBV20-1; cdr3_nt: TGCAGTGCACATATCGGGGGGGCCGACTACGAGCAGTACTTC; cdr3_aa: CSAHIGGADYEQYF
clone_size: many; j_call: TRBJ2-2; d_call: TRBD1; v_call: TRBV20-1; cdr3_nt: TGCAGTGCTGGCCGGACAGGGCGCACTAACACCGGGGAGCTGTTTTTT; cdr3_aa: CSAGRTGRTNTGELFF
clone_size: NA; j_call: TRBJ2-1; d_call: NA; v_call: TRBV4-3; cdr3_nt: TGCGCCAGCAGCCCCCGGAGGGAACAAGGTCAAAATGAGCAGTTCTTC; cdr3_aa: CASSPRREQGQNEQFF
clone_size: many; j_call: TRBJ2-7; d_call: TRBD1; v_call: TRBV30; cdr3_nt: TGTGCCTACCAGGGGGCCTACGAGCAGTACTTC; cdr3_aa: CAYQGAYEQYF
clone_size: many; j_call: TRBJ2-5; d_call: NA; v_call: TRBV18; cdr3_nt: TGTGCCAGCTCACCCGGGACAACCCAAGAGACCCAGTACTTC; cdr3_aa: CASSPGTTQETQYF
clone_size: NA; j_call: TRBJ1-2; d_call: NA; v_call: TRBV27; cdr3_nt: TGTGCCAGCAGTCCGAGGCGGGGGGCGCATAATCATGGCTACACCTTC; cdr3_aa: CASSPRRGAHNHGYTF
clone_size: many; j_call: TRBJ2-2; d_call: NA; v_call: TRBV28; cdr3_nt: TGTGCCAGCAGATCTTGGCCGAACACCGGGGAGCTGTTTTTT; cdr3_aa: CASRSWPNTGELFF
clone_size: many; j_call: TRBJ1-4; d_call: NA; v_call: TRBV2; cdr3_nt: TGTGCCAGTAGACAGGTGCCAACTAATGAAAAACTGTTTTTT; cdr3_aa: CASRQVPTNEKLFF
clone_size: many; j_call: TRBJ1-5; d_call: NA; v_call: TRBV15; cdr3_nt: TGTGCCACCAGCACCCAGGGAGACCAGCCCCAGCATTTT; cdr3_aa: CATSTQGDQPQHF
clone_size: many; j_call: TRBJ1-1; d_call: NA; v_call: TRBV7-2; cdr3_nt: TGTGCCAGCAGCCGACAGGCCGGGGGTAGCACTGAAGCTTTCTTT; cdr3_aa: CASSRQAGGSTEAFF
clone_size: many; j_call: TRBJ2-7; d_call: NA; v_call: TRBV12-3/TRBV12-4; cdr3_nt: TGTGCCAGCAGCCTTCGGGACGGCACCTACGAGCAGTACTTC; cdr3_aa: CASSLRDGTYEQYF
clone_size: many; j_call: TRBJ2-7; d_call: NA; v_call: TRBV7-2; cdr3_nt: TGTGCCAGCAGCTTAGATGGGAGCGTTCAGTCCTCGTACTTC; cdr3_aa: CASSLDGSVQSSYF
clone_size: NA; j_call: TRBJ2-7; d_call: NA; v_call: TRBV20-1; cdr3_nt: TGCAGTGCTACCGGGAGTTCTTTCTACGAGCAGTACTTC; cdr3_aa: CSATGSSFYEQYF
clone_size: many; j_call: TRBJ2-7; d_call: NA; v_call: TRBV29-1; cdr3_nt: TGCAGCGTTGAAGATACGGACGAGCTCTCCTACGAGCAGTACTTC; cdr3_aa: CSVEDTDELSYEQYF
clone_size: many; j_call: TRBJ1-2; d_call: NA; v_call: TRBV3-1; cdr3_nt: TGTGCCAGCAGCCAAGAGGAGGGGTTTTCCTATGGCTACACCTTC; cdr3_aa: CASSQEEGFSYGYTF
clone_size: many; j_call: TRBJ1-1; d_call: NA; v_call: TRBV4-1; cdr3_nt: TGCGCCAGCAGCCAACCCCGAGACACTGAAGCTTTCTTT; cdr3_aa: CASSQPRDTEAFF
clone_size: NA; j_call: TRBJ2-1; d_call: NA; v_call: TRBV4-1; cdr3_nt: TGCGCCAGCAGCCAATTGTTGGACAATGAGCAGTTCTTC; cdr3_aa: CASSQLLDNEQFF
clone_size: many; j_call: TRBJ2-1; d_call: NA; v_call: TRBV12-3/TRBV12-4; cdr3_nt: TGTGCCAGCAGTTTCGACAGCCTCGGTGGGGGGCAGTTCTTC; cdr3_aa: CASSFDSLGGGQFF
clone_size: many; j_call: TRBJ1-1; d_call: NA; v_call: TRBV4-1; cdr3_nt: TGCGCCAGCAGCCAAGATCGGGCTTTGGAAGCTTTCTTT; cdr3_aa: CASSQDRALEAFF
clone_size: many; j_call: TRBJ1-1; d_call: NA; v_call: TRBV6-1; cdr3_nt: TGTGCCAGCAGTGAACCCGGCACTGAAGCTTTCTTT; cdr3_aa: CASSEPGTEAFF
clone_size: many; j_call: TRBJ2-3; d_call: TRBD2; v_call: TRBV12-3/TRBV12-4; cdr3_nt: TGTGCCAGCAGCAAAAGGGTTGGGGCTAGCGGGAGAGATACGCAGTATTTT; cdr3_aa: CASSKRVGASGRDTQYF
clone_size: once; j_call: TRBJ2-7; d_call: NA; v_call: TRBV12-3/TRBV12-4; cdr3_nt: TGTGCCAGCAGTTTCTACGCCAATGAGCAGTACTTC; cdr3_aa: CASSFYANEQYF
clone_size: few; j_call: TRBJ2-1; d_call: TRBD2; v_call: TRBV12-5; cdr3_nt: TGTGCTAGTGGTTTGCCCGGGGGGGTCCCCAATGAGCAGTTCTTC; cdr3_aa: CASGLPGGVPNEQFF
clone_size: NA; j_call: TRBJ1-1; d_call: TRBD1; v_call: TRBV6-1; cdr3_nt: TGTGCCAGCAGCTCCTTTTTACAGGGGGCGCTGGGCACTGAAGCTTTCTTT; cdr3_aa: CASSSFLQGALGTEAFF
clone_size: NA; j_call: TRBJ1-1; d_call: NA; v_call: TRBV5-1; cdr3_nt: TGCGCCAGCAGCTTGGACCCGGAGAACACTGAAGCTTTCTTT; cdr3_aa: CASSLDPENTEAFF
clone_size: few; j_call: TRBJ1-5; d_call: NA; v_call: TRBV9; cdr3_nt: TGTGCCAGCAGTGCCGGGTTGGTGGGGAATCAGCCCCAGCATTTT; cdr3_aa: CASSAGLVGNQPQHF
clone_size: many; j_call: TRBJ1-2; d_call: NA; v_call: TRBV6-5; cdr3_nt: TGTGCCAGCAGTTACGGAGGGAGGTGGCGTGGCTACACCTTC; cdr3_aa: CASSYGGRWRGYTF
clone_size: NA; j_call: TRBJ1-2; d_call: NA; v_call: TRBV4-3; cdr3_nt: TGCGCCAGCAGCCAAGATCTTGGTATCTATGGCTACACCTTC; cdr3_aa: CASSQDLGIYGYTF
clone_size: many; j_call: TRBJ1-2; d_call: NA; v_call: TRBV28; cdr3_nt: TGTGCCAGCAGTCCGAGGGGCCCTGGCTACACCTTC; cdr3_aa: CASSPRGPGYTF
clone_size: many; j_call: TRBJ1-2; d_call: NA; v_call: TRBV27; cdr3_nt: TGTGCCAGCAGTTTATCAGCAGGGAACTATGGCTACACCTTC; cdr3_aa: CASSLSAGNYGYTF
clone_size: many; j_call: TRBJ2-5; d_call: NA; v_call: TRBV20-1; cdr3_nt: TGCAGTGTAGGGGGGGGCGACTGGTACCAAGAGACCCAGTACTTC; cdr3_aa: CSVGGGDWYQETQYF
clone_size: many; j_call: TRBJ1-1; d_call: NA; v_call: TRBV20-1; cdr3_nt: TGCAGTGCTAGAGGGGGGCCGAGCACTGAAGCTTTCTTT; cdr3_aa: CSARGGPSTEAFF
clone_size: NA; j_call: TRBJ2-1; d_call: TRBD2; v_call: TRBV27; cdr3_nt: TGTGCCAGCACCACGACTAGCGGGAGAATAGGCTCCTACAATGAGCAGTTCTTC; cdr3_aa: CASTTTSGRIGSYNEQFF
clone_size: many; j_call: TRBJ2-6; d_call: NA; v_call: TRBV2; cdr3_nt: TGTGCCAGCAGTATATACGGGGCCAACGTCCTGACTTTC; cdr3_aa: CASSIYGANVLTF
clone_size: many; j_call: TRBJ1-5; d_call: TRBD1; v_call: TRBV27; cdr3_nt: TGTGCCAGCCGACTCGGACAGGTCGGCAATCAGCCCCAGCATTTT; cdr3_aa: CASRLGQVGNQPQHF
clone_size: many; j_call: TRBJ2-1; d_call: NA; v_call: TRBV7-9; cdr3_nt: TGTGCCAGCAGCCCCCAGAAGGGAGGGGACAGGAATGAGCAGTTCTTC; cdr3_aa: CASSPQKGGDRNEQFF
clone_size: NA; j_call: TRBJ2-1; d_call: NA; v_call: TRBV6-1; cdr3_nt: TGTGCCAGCCACCATCGGGTTGAGCAGTTCTTC; cdr3_aa: CASHHRVEQFF